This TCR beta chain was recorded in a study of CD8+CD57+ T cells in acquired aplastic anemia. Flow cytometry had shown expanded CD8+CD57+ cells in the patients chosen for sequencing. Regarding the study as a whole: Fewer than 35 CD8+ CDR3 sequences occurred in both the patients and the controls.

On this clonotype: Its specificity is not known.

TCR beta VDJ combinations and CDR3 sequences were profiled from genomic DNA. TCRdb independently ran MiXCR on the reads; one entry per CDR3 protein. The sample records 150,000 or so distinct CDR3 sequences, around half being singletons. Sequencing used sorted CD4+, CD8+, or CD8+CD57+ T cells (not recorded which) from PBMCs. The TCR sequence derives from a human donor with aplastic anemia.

The CDR3 reads CATSGILASSYNEQFF. For the CDR3, the DNA is TGTGCCACCAGCGGTATACTAGCGAGCTCCTACAATGAGCAGTTCTTC. V is TRBV15 and J is TRBJ2-1; 7 bases are a match to TRBD2. With V trimmed by 5 bases and J by 0 bases, 7 bases remained unmatched. Germline V gene lookup returns CDR1 LNHNV and CDR2 YYDKDF (reference sequence). CDR3 length: 16 residues.